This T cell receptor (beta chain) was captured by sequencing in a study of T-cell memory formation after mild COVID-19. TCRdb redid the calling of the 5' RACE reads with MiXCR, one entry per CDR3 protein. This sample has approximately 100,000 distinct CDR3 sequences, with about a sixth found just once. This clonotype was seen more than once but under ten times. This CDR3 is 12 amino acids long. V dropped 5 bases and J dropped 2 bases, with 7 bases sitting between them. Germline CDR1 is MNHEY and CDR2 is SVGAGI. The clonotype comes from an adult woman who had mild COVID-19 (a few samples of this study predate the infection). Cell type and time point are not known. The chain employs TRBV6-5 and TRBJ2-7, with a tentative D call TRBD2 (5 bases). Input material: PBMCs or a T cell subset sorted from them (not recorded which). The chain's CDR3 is CASSGLTYEQYF. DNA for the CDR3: TGTGCCAGCAGTGGACTGACCTACGAGCAGTACTTC.